A selection of T cell receptor beta chains follows, all from one sample in a study of Graves' ophthalmopathy and Graves' hyperthyroidism. TCRdb recomputed calls from the multiplex PCR reads with MiXCR, one row per CDR3 protein. The sample yields about 210,000 distinct CDR3 sequences, just under 30% seen once. Material for sequencing was peripheral blood. Every receptor here comes from a man aged 45-60 years with Graves' ophthalmopathy. Both conserved end residues are part of each CDR3.

j_call,v_call,cdr3_aa
TRBJ1-1,TRBV12-3/TRBV12-4,CASSPGGGLNTEAFF
TRBJ1-2,TRBV6-1,CASGRANYGYTF
TRBJ2-5,TRBV27,CASSLSSYKETQYF
TRBJ2-2,TRBV29-1,CSVSDSGLANTGELFF
TRBJ1-6,TRBV6-1,CASSTGTGYNSPLHF
TRBJ2-7,TRBV12-3/TRBV12-4,CASSLGFSYEQYF
TRBJ1-1,TRBV18,CASSPGDIAFF
TRBJ2-5,TRBV7-6,CASSWLGTSGGGQETQYF
TRBJ2-7,TRBV7-2,CASSRSPRDRVDSSYF
TRBJ2-7,TRBV28,CASSSPRTGSYEQYF
TRBJ2-7,TRBV7-8,CASSPPTRKQYF
TRBJ1-6,TRBV27,CASSLSPLPDGNNSPLHF
TRBJ2-2,TRBV27,CASRPQGANTGELFF
TRBJ2-2,TRBV12-5,CASGPPSGSGELFF
TRBJ1-1,TRBV12-3/TRBV12-4,CASSKDRLSTEAFF
TRBJ2-7,TRBV18,CASSKGGSEQYF
TRBJ1-5,TRBV27,CASSLSGSNQPQHF
TRBJ2-7,TRBV11-2,CASSLEWDNSYEQYF
TRBJ2-4,TRBV11-2,CASSLSFDRRYIQYF
TRBJ2-5,TRBV29-1,CSTKTGGLETQYF
TRBJ1-1,TRBV18,CASSPSALGTEAFF
TRBJ2-7,TRBV6-1,CASRAGTDAYEQYF